The entry below describes one T cell receptor beta chain. This sample was taken from a study of blood T cell repertoires in COVID-19. The V and J ends lost 6 bases and 4 bases respectively, with 5 bases between them. This CDR3 region has 11 residues. Clones were sequenced by immunoSEQ multiplex PCR, and TCRdb holds only the in-frame ones, with some missing. Found here are roughly 500,000 clones, roughly nine tenths of them singletons; the top ten hold about 1%. The sample consisted of peripheral blood. The sequence came from a young man with COVID-19, enrolled during active disease. The chain couples TRBV12-3 or TRBV12-4 to TRBJ2-3, with D uncertain. CDR3 nucleotides: TGTGCCAGCAGCCCGTCAGATACGCAGTATTTT. This gives the protein CASSPSDTQYF.